This TCR beta chain was observed in a study of blood T cell repertoires in COVID-19. Sequencing used immunoSEQ multiplex PCR; TCRdb keeps in-frame clones, though not all of them. The data hold approximately 230,000 clones, with approximately 84% observed a single time. The CDR3 has 16 residues. CDR1 and CDR2 from the germline V gene are SEHNR and FQNEAQ (reference sequence). After removal of 0 bases from V and 7 bases from J, the junction contained 8 bases not matched to a gene. Clinical history as reported by participants underpinned cohort assignment. The rearrangement links TRBV7-9 to TRBJ2-1, with 8 positions matching TRBD1. Sequenced: PBMCs or T cells enriched from blood (not recorded which). This sequence originates from a man in his forties who had recovered from COVID-19. The CDR3 nucleotides are TGTGCCAGCAGCTTAGCGTCAGGGTGGGACAGGAATGAGCAGTTCTTC. It yields the protein CASSLASGWDRNEQFF.